The 6 T cell receptor beta chains below were found in one sample sequenced in a study of shared clonotypes between healthy human individuals (dated by TCRdb to 2018 to 2020). Libraries came from the immunoSEQ multiplex PCR assay. TCRdb took this table from immuneACCESS and kept in-frame rearrangements with V and J called. Such tables lack part of the clones; where checked against another copy, unresolved V genes explain under half of the gap, and the rest is unexplained. The table for this sample lists around 1.6 million clones; 95% to 99% of them were counted only once. The ten largest clones represent around 0.45% of the sample. The sample taken for sequencing was naive CD4+ T cells sorted from blood. This specimen's cell subset or site label, interpreted: CD45RA+ positively selected. The source of these receptors is a man aged 25 to 40 in good health.

The chain links TRBV7-9 to TRBJ1-2; 7 bases are a match to TRBD1. The V gene end was trimmed by 5 bases and the J gene end by 3 bases; junction bases not matched to a gene: 0. From germline, CDR1 is SEHNR and CDR2 FQNEAQ (reference sequence). CDR3 length: 12 residues. CDR3 sequence: CASSDRDYGYTF. For the CDR3, the DNA is TGTGCCAGCAGCGACAGGGACTATGGCTACACCTTC. The full variable domain, rest sourced from reference TRBV7-9 and TRBJ1-2, is DTGVSQNPRHKITKRGQNVTFRCDPISEHNRLYWYRQTLGQGPEFLTYFQNEAQLEKSRLLSDRFSAERPKGSFSTLEIQRTEQGDSAMYLCASSDRDYGYTFGSGTRLTVV.

A single count supports this clone. The genes are TRBV5-1 and TRBJ1-1; tentatively, D is TRBD1 (6 bases). The V gene lost 3 bases and the J gene lost 5 bases, with 17 bases spanning the gap. Germline V gene lookup returns CDR1 SGHRS and CDR2 YFSETQ. The CDR3 has 15 amino acids. CDR3 DNA: TGCGCCAGCAGCTGGGACGGGGGCAGGAGAACTGAAGCTTTCTTT. Translated: CASSWDGGRRTEAFF.

The chain combines TRBV5-6 with TRBJ1-3, with D possibly TRBD1 on 5 matching bases. V was pared by 4 bases and J by 2 bases, with 10 bases between. CDR3 length: 14 amino acids. Per the germline V gene, CDR1 is SGHDT and CDR2 is YYEEEE. CDR3 DNA: TGTGCCAGCAGCCGTACGGGGGCTGGAAACACCATATATTTT. This translates into CASSRTGAGNTIYF.

The gene calls are TRBV28 and TRBJ1-1; D perhaps matches TRBD1 (6 bases). The CDR3 is made up of 11 amino acids. The germline V and J ends were trimmed by 5 bases and 7 bases, with 8 bases remaining between them. Germline V lookup: CDR1 MDHEN, CDR2 SYDVKM. CDR3: CASSHRDEAFF. The CDR3 DNA follows: TGTGCCAGCAGTCACAGGGATGAAGCTTTCTTT.

CDR3 DNA sequence: TGTGCCAGCAGTTTCATGCAGGGCGAGGGCTACACCTTC. Its protein product is CASSFMQGEGYTF. This chain joins TRBV7-8 and TRBJ1-2; possibly TRBD1 for D (5 bases). The CDR3 contains 13 residues. Per the germline V gene, CDR1 is SGHVS and CDR2 is FQNEAQ. The V end lost 6 bases, the J end lost 8 bases, and 16 bases lay between the germline ends.

The genes are TRBV28 and TRBJ2-7, with D possibly TRBD2 on 6 matching bases. V lost 4 bases, J lost 4 bases, and 14 bases lay in between. The CDR3 covers 14 residues. CDR1 and CDR2 (germline): MDHEN, SYDVKM. CDR3 DNA sequence: TGTGCCAGCAGTTCCAGGCGACGGGGGTACGAGCAGTACTTC. Translating it yields CASSSRRRGYEQYF.